This T cell receptor (beta chain) stems from a study of blood T cell repertoires in COVID-19. Study details: Samples came from the United States, Italy and Spain, spanning acute and convalescent COVID-19. PBMCs, B-cell-depleted T cells, or T cells were the source of the cDNA or gDNA that made up the material.

Original data processing: Using reference gene primer amplification, nucleated cell counts were estimated. Assay: immunoSEQ multiplex PCR; the TCRdb copy retains only in-frame clones and omits some. That table gives V, J and clone size, and the DNA gave D and trimming. The sample lists 340,000 or so clones; around four fifths were seen once. CDR3 size: 18 residues. Germline V lookup: CDR1 MNHEY, CDR2 SMNVEV (reference sequence). With V trimmed by 5 bases and J by 6 bases, 11 bases remained unmatched. This receptor was obtained from a man aged 25 to 40 with active or convalescent COVID-19. Sequencing was performed on peripheral blood. J is TRBJ2-2 and V is TRBV27; 14 nucleotides line up with TRBD2. The CDR3, as DNA: TGTGCCAGCAGTCTGGGACTAGCGGGAGTTTCTGTCGCCGGGGAGCTGTTTTTT. It yields the protein CASSLGLAGVSVAGELFF.